This TCR beta chain was identified in a study of blood T cell repertoires in COVID-19. Study-wide context: Acute and convalescent COVID-19 specimens originated in the United States, Italy and Spain. PBMCs, B-cell-depleted T cells, or T cells were the source of the cDNA or gDNA that made up the material.

Clones were read by immunoSEQ multiplex PCR, and TCRdb kept only the in-frame ones, dropping some. The sample carries about 43,000 clones, about 85% recorded once. With 3 bases clipped from V and 5 bases from J, the junction kept 11 bases outside the gene matches. Germline CDR1 SGHAT, CDR2 FQNNGV. The CDR3 has 17 residues. This clonotype was sampled from an elderly woman with active COVID-19. The rearrangement uses TRBV11-2 and TRBJ2-3, with 10 bases fitting TRBD2. Input material: peripheral blood. The CDR3 is CASSFTVAGGGIDTQYF. CDR3 DNA sequence: TGTGCCAGCAGCTTCACGGTAGCGGGGGGCGGGATAGATACGCAGTATTTT.